This T cell receptor (beta chain) was recovered during a study of regulatory T cells in long-lasting Graves disease. Construction of the TCR beta libraries employed iRepertoire HTBI primers in conjunction with Arm-PCR of CDR3 regions. MiXCR, applied by TCRdb to the multiplex PCR reads, yields one record per CDR3 protein. The table includes more than 400,000 distinct CDR3 sequences, roughly 17% detected once. This CDR3 region has 12 residues. V lost 3 bases and J 9 bases, leaving 11 bases between the germline ends. CDR1 is LNHNV, CDR2 YYDKDF, per germline (reference sequence). Study-wide results and caveats: Among samples with persistent disease, TRBV28, TRBJ1-2 and TRBJ2-5 were favored. Persistent patients shared some 2,500 public clonotypes among themselves. Newly diagnosed patients shared fewer, at 900 to 1,000. Sample size was small, which may have lowered accuracy.

This clonotype has a handful of counts. Antigen specificity is unknown. Indicated time point: newly diagnosed GD, antithyroid drugs for less than 3 months. The authors made the TCR library using RNA they extracted from PBMCs. The same sample was also studied in work on T cells in Graves' hyperthyroidism and ophthalmopathy. That investigation notes: RT-PCR in the first round (using the HTBI primer set) targeted the TCR CDR3.

The sequence was obtained from a man in his forties or fifties with Graves disease. The sample in question was peripheral blood mononuclear cells (PBMCs), obtained at new diagnosis, from a patient treated with antithyroid drugs. The chain joins TRBV15 to TRBJ1-1; perhaps TRBD1 as D (5 bases). The CDR3: CATSRAGTKAFF. DNA for the CDR3: TGTGCCACCAGCAGGGCCGGGACCAAAGCTTTCTTT.